The clone carrying this T cell receptor beta chain was seen repeatedly, ten times or more. The target antigen is unknown. These data originate in a study of metastatic and nonmetastatic thyroid tumors. Background on the study: The authors compared repertoires across blood and tumor or nodule tissue from malignant and benign thyroid patients. Study outcomes and limitations: Compared with benign nodules, malignant thyroid tumors were reported to have significantly higher TCR beta diversity in both blood and tumor.

Study processing details: The study took CDR3 differences across clinicopathological groups and made a distant-metastasis classifier for papillary thyroid cancer from them. Through MiXCR, TCRdb re-clonotyped the PCR reads. These V and J calls derive from TCRdb rather than the authors' analysis. The top ten clones hold about 10% of a sample with around 31,000 clones, 18% of them seen once. Thyroid surgery had not been preceded by any treatment in any patient. V was shortened by 5 bases and J by 6 bases, with 7 bases between the two germline ends. Germline values: CDR1 LGHDT, CDR2 YNNKEL (reference sequence). CDR3 length: 12 amino acids.

The clonotype comes from a female donor with papillary thyroid cancer or a benign thyroid nodule (not recorded which). Some clones in this sample may be carry-over from other donors' samples. Sequenced input: blood. The chain is built from TRBV3-1 and TRBJ2-2; D is unresolved. The CDR3 spells CASSIRAGELFF. CDR3 bases: TGTGCCAGCAGCATAAGAGCCGGGGAGCTGTTTTTT.